This entry concerns a single TCR beta chain. This CDR3 is also generated by other DNA sequences in the sample. Genomic DNA from each subset was divided evenly over several immunoSEQ plates. TCRdb's copy holds only in-frame clones and misses some; the assay was immunoSEQ multiplex PCR. The data hold millions of clones, with over 85% observed a single time. The sample originates from a study of shared clonotypes between healthy human individuals. About the research overall: Per donor, three plates held CD4 naive cells, three held CD4 memory, two held CD8 naive and one held CD8 memory.

The ends were cut back, 0 bases at V and 2 bases at J, with 10 bases in the middle. The CDR3 runs 15 residues. Germline V lookup: CDR1 SGHRS, CDR2 YFSETQ. Sequencing was performed on naive CD4+ T cells sorted from blood. This sample's subset: CD45RA+ positively selected. This clonotype was obtained from a man aged 18 to 35 in good health. The chain couples TRBV5-1 to TRBJ2-3; unclear D gene. In DNA form, the CDR3 reads TGCGCCAGCAGCTTGGGTGGGGTCAACACAGATACGCAGTATTTT. Protein: CASSLGGVNTDTQYF.